This TCR beta chain comes out of a study of cytomegalovirus exposure and HLA in healthy donors. Study results and limitations: In terms of immune exposure information, only CMV serostatus was available. Trimming of TCR beta V- and J-genes showed a link, identified in a later analysis, to a missense DCLRE1C variant.

As regards this clone: The target antigen is unknown.

The PCR was carried out with 60 Vbeta primers and 13 Jbeta primers. As handled by the study authors: In a later analysis, of 84 million or so unique beta chains, roughly 9.9 million appeared in at least two donors. Sequencing used immunoSEQ multiplex PCR; TCRdb keeps in-frame clones, though not all of them. The V and J calls and clone size were taken over from that table, and D and trimming were inferred from the DNA. The table records about 130,000 clones, around 85% of them present only once. The clonotype comes from a boy between 10 and 17 years old in good health and CMV-seronegative. The source material was PBMCs.

The CDR3 DNA is TGCGCCAGCGGATGGGACATCTCCTACGAGCAGTACTTC. Its protein is CASGWDISYEQYF. The chain couples TRBV10-1 to TRBJ2-7; TRBD1 is a possible D gene (6 bases). With 8 bases removed from V and 0 bases from J, the gap between germline ends came to 11 bases. CDR3 length: 13 residues. Germline CDR1 reads WNHNN; CDR2 reads SYGVQD (reference sequence).